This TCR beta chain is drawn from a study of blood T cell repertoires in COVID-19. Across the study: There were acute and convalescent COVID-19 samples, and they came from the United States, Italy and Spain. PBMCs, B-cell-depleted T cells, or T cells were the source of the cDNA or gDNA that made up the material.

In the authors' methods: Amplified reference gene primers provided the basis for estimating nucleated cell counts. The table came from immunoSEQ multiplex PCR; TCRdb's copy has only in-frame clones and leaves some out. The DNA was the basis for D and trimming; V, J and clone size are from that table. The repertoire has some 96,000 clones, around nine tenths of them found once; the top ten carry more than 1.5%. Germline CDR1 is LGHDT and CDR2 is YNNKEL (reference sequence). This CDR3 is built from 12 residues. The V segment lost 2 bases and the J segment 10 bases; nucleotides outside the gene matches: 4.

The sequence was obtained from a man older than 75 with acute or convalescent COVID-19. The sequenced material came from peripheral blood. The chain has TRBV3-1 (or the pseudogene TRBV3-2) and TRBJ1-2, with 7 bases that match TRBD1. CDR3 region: CASSQHRGDYTF. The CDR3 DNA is TGTGCCAGCAGCCAACACAGGGGTGACTACACCTTC.